This TCR beta chain was sequenced during a study of blood T cell repertoires in COVID-19. This table comes from immunoSEQ multiplex PCR, and its TCRdb copy is limited to in-frame clones, with some not included. The sample has 55,000 to 95,000 clones, approximately 80% seen once; the top ten hold roughly 22%. This CDR3 spans 14 amino acids. Germline V CDR1 and CDR2: WSHSY, SAAADI. After removal of 7 bases from V and 10 bases from J, the junction contained 9 bases not matched to a gene. The sequence derives from a woman in her seventies with acute or convalescent COVID-19. V is TRBV10-2 and J is TRBJ2-1, with TRBD2 matching 11 bases. The sample comprised peripheral blood. CDR3 residues: CASIIAGGQGEQFF. CDR3 nucleotides: TGCGCCAGCATTATAGCGGGAGGGCAGGGCGAGCAGTTCTTC.